This T cell receptor beta chain was profiled in a study of naive and memory T cell subsets. The CDR3 loop spans 13 amino acids. Trimming pared 0 bases from V and 9 bases from J, leaving 11 bases between. The beta constant-region primer was an equimolar mix of two oligonucleotides covering TRBC1 and TRBC2. Ligated cDNA was amplified by four rounds of PCR with nested alpha and beta constant-region primers and SP2. TCRdb re-analysed the UMI-ligation and nested PCR reads in MiXCR, keeping a single row per CDR3 protein. The sample lists roughly 130,000 distinct CDR3 sequences; roughly 36% were seen once. Study-wide results and limits: A clonotype means one alpha or beta sequence, not an alpha/beta pair.

Cells stained for CD3, CD4, CD8, CD45RA, CD27 and viability were sorted into four CD45RA/CD27 subsets. As to this clonotype: Its antigen is still unknown.

The source material was central memory CD4+ T cells from blood. The receptor was isolated from a human donor in good health. The chain carries TRBV12-3 or TRBV12-4 and TRBJ1-2; D not certain. CDR3 residues: CASSLAKDSSYTF. The CDR3 DNA follows: TGTGCCAGCAGTTTAGCTAAGGACTCGAGCTACACCTTC.